This T cell receptor (beta chain) stems from a study of regulatory T cells in long-lasting Graves disease. Overall study context: More than 5 years of antithyroid drugs with positive TSH receptor antibodies defined persistent Graves' disease.

CDR3-region Arm-PCR and iRepertoire HTBI primers produced the TCR beta libraries. Each CDR3 protein gets one entry after TCRdb re-called the multiplex PCR reads with MiXCR. The top ten clones hold about 7% of a sample with 400,000 to 600,000 distinct CDR3 sequences, about a fifth of them seen once. Time point described: persistent/refractory GD, antithyroid drugs over 5 years with positive TRAb. From PBMCs, RNA was extracted and then used to make the TCR library. Overall study results and limits: No thyroid tissue was studied; the work used peripheral blood only. With a small sample size, accuracy may have been reduced. Persistent disease exhibited a predilection for TRBV28, TRBJ1-2 and TRBJ2-5.

CDR1 and CDR2 (germline): SGHVS, FQNEAQ. Losses at the gene ends were 5 bases for V and 5 bases for J; bases not matched to a gene: 9. CDR3 length equals 15 residues. This clonotype was picked up many times. The antigen remains unidentified. This specimen consisted of peripheral blood mononuclear cells (PBMCs), obtained when the disease was refractory, from a patient treated with antithyroid drugs. This clonotype originated in a female donor with Graves disease. V gene TRBV7-8 combines with J gene TRBJ2-5; TRBD2 aligns across 9 bases. CDR3 protein: CASSPKREARETQYF. Here the CDR3 DNA reads TGTGCCAGCAGCCCCAAGCGGGAGGCTCGGGAGACCCAGTACTTC. The entire variable domain, with the rest obtained from reference TRBV7-8 and TRBJ2-5, is as follows: GAGVSQSPRYKVAKRGQDVALRCDPISGHVSLFWYQQALGQGPEFLTYFQNEAQLDKSGLPSDRFFAERPEGSVSTLKIQRTQQEDSAVYLCASSPKREARETQYFGPGTRLLVL.